This T cell receptor (beta chain) was recovered during a study of cytomegalovirus exposure and HLA in healthy donors. General study points: The study labeled more than 150 TCR beta chains cytomegalovirus-associated.

Only in-frame clones appear in the TCRdb table, and some are missing; sequencing was by immunoSEQ multiplex PCR. This sample carries under 200,000 clones, roughly 90% of them seen once, and the ten largest clones take under 13%. The CDR3 length is 14 residues. The trim removed 3 bases at V and 7 bases at J, leaving 6 bases unmatched. From germline, CDR1 is SGHTA and CDR2 FQGNSA. This clone was recorded only once. Its specificity is unknown. The chain links TRBV7-2 to TRBJ2-4, with 7 bases aligning to TRBD1. The material sequenced was PBMCs. The clonotype originates from a woman between 18 and 29 years old in good health and CMV-seropositive. DNA for the CDR3: TGTGCCAGCAGCTTCAGCGACAGGGCCAACATTCAGTACTTC. It codes for CASSFSDRANIQYF.